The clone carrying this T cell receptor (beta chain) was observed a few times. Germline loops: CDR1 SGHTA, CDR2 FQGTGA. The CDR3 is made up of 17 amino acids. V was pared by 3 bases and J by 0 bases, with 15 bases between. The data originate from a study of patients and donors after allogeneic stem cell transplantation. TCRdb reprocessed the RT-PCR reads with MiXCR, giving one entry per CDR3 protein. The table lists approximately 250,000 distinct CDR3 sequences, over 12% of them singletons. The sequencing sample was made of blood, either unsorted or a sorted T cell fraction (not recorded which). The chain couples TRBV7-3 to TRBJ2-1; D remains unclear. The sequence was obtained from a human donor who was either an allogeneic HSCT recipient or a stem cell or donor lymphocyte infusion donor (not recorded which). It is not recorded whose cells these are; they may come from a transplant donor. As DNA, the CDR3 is TGTGCCAGCAGCTTTATCCCGGGCCCGAGCTCCTACAATGAGCAGTTCTTC. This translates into CASSFIPGPSSYNEQFF.